Listed below are T cell receptor beta chains from one sample, sequenced in a study of shared clonotypes between healthy human individuals. Data came from immunoSEQ multiplex PCR; TCRdb stores just in-frame clones and leaves some out. Among about 2.1 million clones, 93% were seen once, and the ten largest hold over 1.5%. The sequenced material came from naive CD8+ T cells from PBMCs. The receptors stem from a young man in good health. Some clones in this sample may be carry-over from other donors' samples. Each CDR3 is given with its conserved first and last residue. A D gene is named only where the DNA matches it firmly. Part of the rows lack a size; the others show once, few, many or a class for expanded clones.

j_call d_call v_call clone_size cdr3_nt cdr3_aa
TRBJ2-7 TRBD1 TRBV9 . TGTGCCAGCAGCGTAAGGACAGGACTCGAGCAGTACTTC CASSVRTGLEQYF
TRBJ2-2 . TRBV7-9 . TGTGCCAGCAGCTTGGCCGGTATGGAGCTGTTTTTT CASSLAGMELFF
TRBJ1-2 . TRBV19 . TGTGCCAGTAGTATAGCCAGGGGCGATGGCTACACCTTC CASSIARGDGYTF
TRBJ2-5 . TRBV10-2 . TGCGCCAGCAGTGAGGGGAACCAAGAGACCCAGTACTTC CASSEGNQETQYF
TRBJ2-7 . TRBV11-2 . TGTGCCAGCAGCCTTACCGGACCCCTAGGGCAGTACTTC CASSLTGPLGQYF
TRBJ2-1 . TRBV13 . TGTGCCAGCAGCATGACTAGAGTCAATGAGCAGTTCTTC CASSMTRVNEQFF
TRBJ2-2 . TRBV10-2 . TGCGCCAGCAGTGAGTCCGGGCTCCGGGGCGGGGAGCTGTTTTTT CASSESGLRGGELFF
TRBJ1-2 . TRBV5-1 . TGCGCCAGCAGCGTGGCAGACTATGGCTACACCTTC CASSVADYGYTF
TRBJ2-7 . TRBV19 . TGTGCCAGTTCAGGGGGGCTGCACGAGCAGTACTTC CASSGGLHEQYF
TRBJ2-1 TRBD2 TRBV7-2 . TGTGCCAGCAGCTGGACTAGCGGGACGAATGAGCAGTTCTTC CASSWTSGTNEQFF
TRBJ2-5 . TRBV28 . TGTGCCAGCAGTTTGTCAAGGGCTCGAGAGACCCAGTACTTC CASSLSRARETQYF
TRBJ2-3 TRBD2 TRBV10-2 . TGCGCCAGCAGCCCACTAGCGGAGGGGACGGATACGCAGTATTTT CASSPLAEGTDTQYF
TRBJ2-1 . TRBV7-9 . TGTGCCAGCAGCTTAACTTCTTCCTACAATGAGCAGTTCTTC CASSLTSSYNEQFF
TRBJ2-1 . TRBV9 . TGTGCCAGCAGCGTAGCTTCCCATGAGCAGTTCTTC CASSVASHEQFF
TRBJ1-3 . TRBV27 . TGTGCCAGCAGTTATCCCTCAGGGGAAGTTGGAAACACCATATATTTT CASSYPSGEVGNTIYF
TRBJ2-7 TRBD1 TRBV6-5 . TGTGCCAGCAGTTACTCCCGGACAGGAGTTACCTACGAGCAGTACTTC CASSYSRTGVTYEQYF
TRBJ1-2 . TRBV9 . TGTGCCAGCAGCGTAGGACGGAACTATGGCTACACCTTC CASSVGRNYGYTF
TRBJ2-3 . TRBV25-1 . TGTGCCAGCAGTGAAGACGAAAGCGGGGATACGCAGTATTTT CASSEDESGDTQYF
TRBJ2-5 . TRBV7-9 . TGTGCCAGCAGCCCCTTGGTGGAAGAGACCCAGTACTTC CASSPLVEETQYF
TRBJ2-1 TRBD2 TRBV6-5 . TGTGCCAGCCGTGGACTAGCGGACTACAATGAGCAGTTCTTC CASRGLADYNEQFF
TRBJ2-3 . TRBV19 . TGTGCCAGTAGTATAGATGAACTTAGCACAGATACGCAGTATTTT CASSIDELSTDTQYF
TRBJ2-3 TRBD1 TRBV11-2 . TGTGCCAGCAGCCGCCGGGACAGGACCACAGATACGCAGTATTTT CASSRRDRTTDTQYF
TRBJ2-5 TRBD2 TRBV11-2 . TGTGCCAGCAGCTCCGGACTAGCGGGCCTCCAAGAGACCCAGTACTTC CASSSGLAGLQETQYF
TRBJ1-1 . TRBV27 . TGTGCCAGCAGCCTAAGCGGTGGGTTCACTGAAGCTTTCTTT CASSLSGGFTEAFF
TRBJ2-7 TRBD2 TRBV4-1 . TGCGCCAGCAGCCAAGATACTAGCGGGATGTACGAGCAGTACTTC CASSQDTSGMYEQYF
TRBJ1-4 . TRBV27 once TGTGCCAGCAGTTTGGTCGAGTCGTCGGCGAGCGAAAAACTGTTTTTT CASSLVESSASEKLFF
TRBJ1-3 . TRBV2 . TGTGCCAGCTACATAAATCGGGGCTTCTCTGGAAACACCATATATTTT CASYINRGFSGNTIYF
TRBJ1-2 . TRBV7-9 . TGTGCCAGCAGCGGAGCGGAGTACTATGGCTACACCTTC CASSGAEYYGYTF
TRBJ1-1 . TRBV19 . TGTGCCAGTAGCCCCCAGGGGATGAACACTGAAGCTTTCTTT CASSPQGMNTEAFF
TRBJ2-1 TRBD1 TRBV4-2 . TGTGCCAGCAGCCAGTTATCTGGGACAGGCTACAATGAGCAGTTCTTC CASSQLSGTGYNEQFF
TRBJ2-7 . TRBV27 . TGTGCCAGCAGTCCTTCGGCGGGACCAAAGACCTACGAGCAGTACTTC CASSPSAGPKTYEQYF
TRBJ1-5 TRBD1 TRBV4-1 once TGCGCCAGCAGCCCCCGGGACAGGGGTATCAATCAGCCCCAGCATTTT CASSPRDRGINQPQHF
TRBJ2-7 . TRBV5-4 once TGTGCCAGCAGCTCCCCGACAGAGTACTACGAGCAGTACTTC CASSSPTEYYEQYF
TRBJ2-1 TRBD1 TRBV9 . TGTGCCAGCAGCGTAGAGGGGGCGCTCTCCTACAATGAGCAGTTCTTC CASSVEGALSYNEQFF
TRBJ2-6 . TRBV4-3 . TGCGCCAGCAGCCAAGATAGGACCCCATTGGGGGCCGGGGCCAACGTCCTGACTTTC CASSQDRTPLGAGANVLTF
TRBJ2-7 . TRBV7-3 . TGTGCCAGCAGCATCCCGCGGGAGCAGTACTTC CASSIPREQYF
TRBJ2-1 . TRBV27 . TGTGCCAGCGCTCTTCGGGCGGATGAGCAGTTCTTC CASALRADEQFF
TRBJ2-5 . TRBV18 . TGTGCCAGCTCACCAGGCAGGCAAGAGACCCAGTACTTC CASSPGRQETQYF
TRBJ2-5 . TRBV7-6 . TGTGCCAGCAGCTTTTTGGACAGATACCAAGAGACCCAGTACTTC CASSFLDRYQETQYF
TRBJ2-1 . TRBV9 . TGTGCCAGCAGCGTAGGTTTTGGAGGAAGAGTGGGTGAGCAGTTCTTC CASSVGFGGRVGEQFF
TRBJ1-3 . TRBV7-3 . TGTGCCAGCAGCTTACTTCCTAGAGACACCATATATTTT CASSLLPRDTIYF
TRBJ2-3 TRBD2 TRBV11-3 . TGTGCCAGCAGCCCTCGACTAGCGGGGACAGATACGCAGTATTTT CASSPRLAGTDTQYF
TRBJ1-1 TRBD1 TRBV11-1 . TGTGCCAGCCGCCGGGACAGGGGGCTCTCTTTTTCTGAAGCTTTCTTT CASRRDRGLSFSEAFF
TRBJ1-2 TRBD1 TRBV6-6 . TGTGCCAGCAGTTACTCGCAGGGGGGTAAGGGCTACACCTTC CASSYSQGGKGYTF
TRBJ1-1 . TRBV10-3 . TGTGCCATCAGTTCTAACACTGAAGCTTTCTTT CAISSNTEAFF
TRBJ2-7 . TRBV5-4 once TGTGCCAGCAGCTACGGGGACATGCCCTACGAGCAGTACTTC CASSYGDMPYEQYF
TRBJ2-7 . TRBV7-9 . TGTGCCAGCAGCCCAACAGGTTACGAGCAGTACTTC CASSPTGYEQYF
TRBJ2-7 . TRBV4-1 . TGCGCCAGCAGCCCACTTGGACCCCGCTCCCACGAGCAGTACTTC CASSPLGPRSHEQYF
TRBJ2-1 . TRBV21-1 . TGTGCCAGCACCAGCGCGTCAGGGGTCGATGAGCAGTTCTTC CASTSASGVDEQFF
TRBJ1-1 TRBD1 TRBV28 . TGTGCCAGCAGCCCGACAGGGGAGAACACTGAAGCTTTCTTT CASSPTGENTEAFF
TRBJ2-7 TRBD1 TRBV27 . TGTGCCAGCAGTTTCCTACCGAGTCGGACAGGCCTCTCCTACGAGCAGTACTTC CASSFLPSRTGLSYEQYF
TRBJ1-5 . TRBV27 . TGTGCCAGCAGTTTAACGGTGGGGGGCGATCAGCCCCAGCATTTT CASSLTVGGDQPQHF
TRBJ2-7 . TRBV9 . TGTGCCAGCAGCGGACGACAGTCCTACGAGCAGTACTTC CASSGRQSYEQYF
TRBJ1-1 . TRBV29-1 few TGCAGCGTAAGGGCCCTGAGGGCTGAAGCTTTCTTT CSVRALRAEAFF
TRBJ2-7 . TRBV10-2 once TGCGCCAGCAATACCGGGACACTTCTCTACGAGCAGTACTTC CASNTGTLLYEQYF
TRBJ2-1 . TRBV2 . TGTGCCAGCAGTGAACGGAAGACTGGGAATGAGCAGTTCTTC CASSERKTGNEQFF
TRBJ2-5 TRBD2 TRBV7-9 . TGTGCCAGCAGCTTGGGACTAGCGGTACCAGAGACCCAGTACTTC CASSLGLAVPETQYF
TRBJ1-4 . TRBV9 . TGTGCCAGCAGCGTGCAGGGTGGTAATGAAAAACTGTTTTTT CASSVQGGNEKLFF
TRBJ2-5 TRBD2 TRBV28 . TGTGCCAGTAGCGGGACCGAGGGATTTGGTGCGGAGACCCAGTACTTC CASSGTEGFGAETQYF